This T cell receptor beta chain emerged from a study of T cells in Graves' hyperthyroidism and ophthalmopathy. Findings of the study overall: In validation, the model predicted ophthalmopathy. These predictions came a median about 6.5 months before onset.

CDR1 is SNHLY, CDR2 FYNNEI, per germline. J lost 3 bases, V lost 6 bases, and 5 bases had no gene match. CDR3 length: 14 residues. In the case of this clonotype: As yet, its antigen is unknown.

What was amplified from RNA transcripts were TCR beta CDR3 regions. A first-round RT-PCR of the TCR CDR3 used the HTBI primer set. TCRdb re-analysed the multiplex PCR reads in MiXCR, keeping a single row per CDR3 protein. The sample shows hundreds of thousands of distinct CDR3 sequences, about 17% of them seen only once. The sequence was collected from a woman in her forties or fifties with Graves' hyperthyroidism that later progressed to Graves' ophthalmopathy. Material: blood. The V call is TRBV2, the J call TRBJ2-5; the match to TRBD1 covers 9 bases. This CDR3 reads CASRLGTGKETQYF. DNA for the CDR3: TGTGCCAGCAGGCTGGGGACAGGGAAAGAGACCCAGTACTTC.